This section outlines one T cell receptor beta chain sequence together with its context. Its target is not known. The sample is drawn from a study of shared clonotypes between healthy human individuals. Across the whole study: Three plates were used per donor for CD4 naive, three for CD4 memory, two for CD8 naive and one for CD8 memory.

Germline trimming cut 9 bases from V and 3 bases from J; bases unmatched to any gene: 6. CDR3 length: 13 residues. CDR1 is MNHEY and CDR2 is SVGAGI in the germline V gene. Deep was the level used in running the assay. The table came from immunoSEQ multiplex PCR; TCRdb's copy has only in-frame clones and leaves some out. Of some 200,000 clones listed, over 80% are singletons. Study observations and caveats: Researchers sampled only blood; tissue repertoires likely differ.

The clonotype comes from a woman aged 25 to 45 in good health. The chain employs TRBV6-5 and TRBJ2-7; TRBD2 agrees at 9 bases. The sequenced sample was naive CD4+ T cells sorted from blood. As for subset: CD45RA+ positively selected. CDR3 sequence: CASGTSQSYEQYF. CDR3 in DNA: TGTGCCAGTGGGACTAGCCAAAGCTACGAGCAGTACTTC.